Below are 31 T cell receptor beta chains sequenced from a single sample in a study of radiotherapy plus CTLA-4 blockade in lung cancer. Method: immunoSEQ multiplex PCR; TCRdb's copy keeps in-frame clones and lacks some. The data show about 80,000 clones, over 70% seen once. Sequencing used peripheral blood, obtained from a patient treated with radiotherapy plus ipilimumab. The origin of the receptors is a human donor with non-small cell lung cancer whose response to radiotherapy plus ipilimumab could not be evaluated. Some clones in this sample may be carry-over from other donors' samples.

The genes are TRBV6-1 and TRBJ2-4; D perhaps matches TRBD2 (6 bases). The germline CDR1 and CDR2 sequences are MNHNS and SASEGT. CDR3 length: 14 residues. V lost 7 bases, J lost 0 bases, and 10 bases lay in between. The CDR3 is CASKEGQAKNIQYF. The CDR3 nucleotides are TGTGCCAGCAAGGAGGGCCAAGCCAAAAACATTCAGTACTTC.

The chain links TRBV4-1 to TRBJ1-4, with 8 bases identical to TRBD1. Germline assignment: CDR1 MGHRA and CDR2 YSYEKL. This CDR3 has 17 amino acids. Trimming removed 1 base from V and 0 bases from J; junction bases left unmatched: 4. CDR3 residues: CASSQVGQVATNEKLFF. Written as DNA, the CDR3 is TGCGCCAGCAGCCAAGTGGGACAGGTGGCAACTAATGAAAAACTGTTTTTT.

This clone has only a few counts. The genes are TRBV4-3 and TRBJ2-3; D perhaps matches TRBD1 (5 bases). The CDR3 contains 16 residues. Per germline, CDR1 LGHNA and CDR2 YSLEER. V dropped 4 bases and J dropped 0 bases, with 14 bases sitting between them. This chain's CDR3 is CASSRERGTSTDTQYF. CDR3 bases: TGCGCCAGCAGCCGAGAAAGGGGTACTAGCACAGATACGCAGTATTTT.

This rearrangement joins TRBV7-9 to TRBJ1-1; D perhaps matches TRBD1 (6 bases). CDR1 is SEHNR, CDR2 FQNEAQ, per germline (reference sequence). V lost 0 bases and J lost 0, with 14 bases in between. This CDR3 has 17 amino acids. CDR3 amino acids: CASSLARGAGVNTEAFF. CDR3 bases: TGTGCCAGCAGCTTAGCGCGGGGGGCAGGGGTGAACACTGAAGCTTTCTTT.

The CDR3 here is CASSFGQPQHF. Written as DNA, the CDR3 is TGTGCCAGCAGTTTTGGCCAGCCCCAGCATTTT. The J gene is TRBJ1-5, the V gene TRBV28; D ambiguous. Germline CDR1 MDHEN, CDR2 SYDVKM. The CDR3 is 11 residues long. Trimming removed 3 bases at V and 7 bases at J, with 4 bases between.

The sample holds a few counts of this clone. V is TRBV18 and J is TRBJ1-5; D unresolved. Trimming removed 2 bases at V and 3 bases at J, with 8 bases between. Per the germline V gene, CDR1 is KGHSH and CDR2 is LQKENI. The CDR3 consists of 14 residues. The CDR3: CASSPVGINQPQHF. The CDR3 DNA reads TGTGCCAGCTCACCAGTCGGTATCAATCAGCCCCAGCATTTT.

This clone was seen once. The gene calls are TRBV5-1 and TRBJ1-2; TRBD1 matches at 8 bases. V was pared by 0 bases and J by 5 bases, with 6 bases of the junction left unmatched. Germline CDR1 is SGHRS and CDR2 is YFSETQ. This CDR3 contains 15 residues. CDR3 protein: CASSLDPGTGYGYTF. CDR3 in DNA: TGCGCCAGCAGCTTGGATCCCGGGACAGGATATGGCTACACCTTC.

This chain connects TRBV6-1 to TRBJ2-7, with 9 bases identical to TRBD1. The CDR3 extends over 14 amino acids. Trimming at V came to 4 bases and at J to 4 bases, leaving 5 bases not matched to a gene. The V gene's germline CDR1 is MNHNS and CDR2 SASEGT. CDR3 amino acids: CASSAQTGGYEQYF. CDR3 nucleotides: TGTGCCAGCAGTGCTCAGACAGGGGGGTACGAGCAGTACTTC.

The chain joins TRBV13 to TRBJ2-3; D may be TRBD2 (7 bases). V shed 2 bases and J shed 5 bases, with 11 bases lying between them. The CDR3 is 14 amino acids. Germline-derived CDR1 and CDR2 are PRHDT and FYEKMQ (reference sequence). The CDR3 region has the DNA TGTGCCAGCAGCTTAAGGGGGGGGCTAGATACGCAGTATTTT. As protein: CASSLRGGLDTQYF.

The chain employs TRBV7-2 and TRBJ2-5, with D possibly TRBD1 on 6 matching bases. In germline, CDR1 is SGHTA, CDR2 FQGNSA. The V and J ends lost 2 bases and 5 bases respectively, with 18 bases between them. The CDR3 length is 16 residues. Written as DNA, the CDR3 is TGTGCCAGCAGCTTAAGCGTGGGGGCCGGGGCGGAGACCCAGTACTTC. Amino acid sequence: CASSLSVGAGAETQYF.

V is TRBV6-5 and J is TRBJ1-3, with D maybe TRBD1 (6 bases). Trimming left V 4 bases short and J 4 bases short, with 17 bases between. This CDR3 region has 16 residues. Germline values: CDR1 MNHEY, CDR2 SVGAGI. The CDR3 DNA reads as TGTGCCAGCAGTTCCGGAGGGGGGGCGCGAGGAAACACCATATATTTT. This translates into CASSSGGGARGNTIYF.

The CDR3 DNA is TGTGCCAGCAAAGGACAGGGGGCGTACGAGCAGTACTTC. Protein: CASKGQGAYEQYF. The V and J genes are TRBV6-5 and TRBJ2-7; TRBD1 matches at 11 bases. Germline CDR1 is MNHEY and CDR2 is SVGAGI. The CDR3 runs 13 residues. Losses at the gene ends were 7 bases for V and 4 bases for J; bases not matched to a gene: 3.

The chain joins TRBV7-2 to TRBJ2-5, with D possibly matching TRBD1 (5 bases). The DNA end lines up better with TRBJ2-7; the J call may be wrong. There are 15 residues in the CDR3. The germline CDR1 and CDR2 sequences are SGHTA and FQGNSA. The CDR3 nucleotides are TGTGCCAGCTCCCTCAGGGCAGATAGCCTCTACGAGCAGTACTTC. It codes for CASSLRADSLYEQYF.

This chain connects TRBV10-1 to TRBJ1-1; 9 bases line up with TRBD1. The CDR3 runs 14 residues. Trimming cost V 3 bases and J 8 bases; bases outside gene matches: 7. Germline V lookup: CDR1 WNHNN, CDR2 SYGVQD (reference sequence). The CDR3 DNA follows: TGCGCCAGCAGTGAATACCGGGACAGGGAAGAAGCTTTCTTT. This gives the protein CASSEYRDREEAFF.

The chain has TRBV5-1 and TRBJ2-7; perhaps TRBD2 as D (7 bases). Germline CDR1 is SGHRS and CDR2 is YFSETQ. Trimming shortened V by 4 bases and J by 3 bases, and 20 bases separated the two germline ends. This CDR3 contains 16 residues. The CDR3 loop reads CASSPGEGGGSYEQYF. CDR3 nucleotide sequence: TGCGCCAGCAGCCCCGGGGAGGGGGGGGGAAGCTACGAGCAGTACTTC.

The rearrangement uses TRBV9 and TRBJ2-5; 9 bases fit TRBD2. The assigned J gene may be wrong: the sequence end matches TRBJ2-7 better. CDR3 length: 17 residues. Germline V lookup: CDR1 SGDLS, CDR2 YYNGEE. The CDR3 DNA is TGTGCCAGCAGCGTAGACCGGGGAGCGGGGGGACCATACGAGCAGTACTTC. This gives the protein CASSVDRGAGGPYEQYF.

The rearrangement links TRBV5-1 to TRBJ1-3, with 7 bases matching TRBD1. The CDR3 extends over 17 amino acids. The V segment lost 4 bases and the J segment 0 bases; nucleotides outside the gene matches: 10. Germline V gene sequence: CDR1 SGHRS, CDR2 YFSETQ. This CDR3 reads CASSTGVDRSSGNTIYF. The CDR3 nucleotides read TGCGCCAGCAGCACTGGGGTGGACAGGAGCTCTGGAAACACCATATATTTT. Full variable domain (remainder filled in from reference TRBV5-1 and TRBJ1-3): KAGVTQTPRYLIKTRGQQVTLSCSPISGHRSVSWYQQTPGQGLQFLFEYFSETQRNKGNFPGRFSGRQFSNSRSEMNVSTLELGDSALYLCASSTGVDRSSGNTIYFGEGSWLTVV.

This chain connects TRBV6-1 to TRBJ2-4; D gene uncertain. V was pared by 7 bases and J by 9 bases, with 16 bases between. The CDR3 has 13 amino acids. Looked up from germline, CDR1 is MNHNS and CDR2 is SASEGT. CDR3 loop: CASTPISSPIQYF. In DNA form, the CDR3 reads TGTGCCAGCACCCCAATCAGTTCCCCCATTCAGTACTTC.

The CDR3: CASSVVTQAFF. CDR3 sequence (DNA): TGTGCCAGCAGCGTAGTAACTCAAGCTTTCTTT. This sequence joins TRBV9 and TRBJ1-1; D ambiguous. Germline assignment: CDR1 SGDLS and CDR2 YYNGEE. V was pared by 0 bases and J by 9 bases, with 6 bases between. The CDR3 is 11 residues long.

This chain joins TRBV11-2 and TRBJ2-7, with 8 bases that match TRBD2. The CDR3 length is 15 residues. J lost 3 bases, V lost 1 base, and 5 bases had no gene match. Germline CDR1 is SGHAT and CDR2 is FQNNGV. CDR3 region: CASSLVSGAHYEQYF. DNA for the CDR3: TGTGCCAGCAGCTTAGTTAGCGGGGCCCACTACGAGCAGTACTTC.

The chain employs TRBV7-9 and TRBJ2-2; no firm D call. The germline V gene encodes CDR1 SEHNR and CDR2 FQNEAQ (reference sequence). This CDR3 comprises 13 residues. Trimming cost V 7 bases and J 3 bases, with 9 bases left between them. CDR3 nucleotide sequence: TGTGCCAGCACCCCCTTCCACACCGGGGAGCTGTTTTTT. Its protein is CASTPFHTGELFF.

In DNA, the CDR3 is TGCGCCAGCAGCCAAGCCGTAGACTTCCGAAGGGGAAACACCATATATTTT. It specifies CASSQAVDFRRGNTIYF. V and J are TRBV4-1 and TRBJ1-3; D unclear. The V and J ends lost 1 base and 4 bases respectively, with 17 bases between them. The CDR3 extends over 17 amino acids. Looked up from germline, CDR1 is MGHRA and CDR2 is YSYEKL.

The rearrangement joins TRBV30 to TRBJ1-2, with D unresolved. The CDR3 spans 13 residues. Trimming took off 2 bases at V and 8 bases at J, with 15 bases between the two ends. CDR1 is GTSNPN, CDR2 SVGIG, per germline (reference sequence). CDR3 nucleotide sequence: TGTGCCTGGAGTCAAAATTCCCCCTACGGCTACACCTTC. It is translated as CAWSQNSPYGYTF.

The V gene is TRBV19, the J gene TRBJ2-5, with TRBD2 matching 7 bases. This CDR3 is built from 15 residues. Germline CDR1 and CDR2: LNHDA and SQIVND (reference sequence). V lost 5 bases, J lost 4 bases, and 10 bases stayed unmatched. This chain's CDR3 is CASSLGLGVGETQYF. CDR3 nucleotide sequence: TGTGCCAGTAGTCTAGGACTAGGGGTGGGAGAGACCCAGTACTTC.

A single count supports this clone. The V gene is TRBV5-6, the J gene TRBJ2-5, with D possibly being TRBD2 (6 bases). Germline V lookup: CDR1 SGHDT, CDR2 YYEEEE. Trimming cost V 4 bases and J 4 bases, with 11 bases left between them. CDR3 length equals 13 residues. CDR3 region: CASSVRERETQYF. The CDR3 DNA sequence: TGTGCCAGCAGCGTACGGGAGAGAGAGACCCAGTACTTC.

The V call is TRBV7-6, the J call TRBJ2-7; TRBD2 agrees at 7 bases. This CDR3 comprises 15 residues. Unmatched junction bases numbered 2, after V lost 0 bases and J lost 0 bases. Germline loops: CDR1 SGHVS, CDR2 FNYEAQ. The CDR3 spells CASSLAGGSSYEQYF. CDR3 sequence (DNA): TGTGCCAGCAGCTTAGCCGGGGGGAGCTCCTACGAGCAGTACTTC.

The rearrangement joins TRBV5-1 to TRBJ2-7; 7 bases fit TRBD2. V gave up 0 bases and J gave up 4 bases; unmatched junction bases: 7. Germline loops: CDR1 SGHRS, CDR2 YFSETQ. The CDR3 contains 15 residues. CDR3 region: CASSLGLADIYEQYF. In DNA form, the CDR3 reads TGCGCCAGCAGCTTGGGTCTAGCGGACATTTACGAGCAGTACTTC.

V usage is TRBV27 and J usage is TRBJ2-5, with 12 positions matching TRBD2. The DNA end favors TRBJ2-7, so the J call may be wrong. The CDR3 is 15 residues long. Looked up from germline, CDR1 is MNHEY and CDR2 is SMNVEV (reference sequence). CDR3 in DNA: TGTGCCAGCAGTTCGACTAGCGGGGGTCCCTACGAGCAGTACTTC. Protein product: CASSSTSGGPYEQYF.

The CDR3 DNA follows: TGCGCCAGCAGCTTTAGCGGGGGGGCATACGAGCAGTACTTC. It specifies CASSFSGGAYEQYF. V gene TRBV5-1 combines with J gene TRBJ2-7, with 11 bases aligning to TRBD2. V gave up 2 bases and J gave up 4 bases; unmatched junction bases: 2. Germline lookup yields CDR1 SGHRS and CDR2 YFSETQ. CDR3 size: 14 residues.

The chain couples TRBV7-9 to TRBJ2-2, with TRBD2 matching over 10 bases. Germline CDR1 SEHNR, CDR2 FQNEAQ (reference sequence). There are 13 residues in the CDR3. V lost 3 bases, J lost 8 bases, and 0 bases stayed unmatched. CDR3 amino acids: CASSLTSGGELFF. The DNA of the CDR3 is TGTGCCAGCAGCTTGACTAGCGGGGGGGAGCTGTTTTTT.

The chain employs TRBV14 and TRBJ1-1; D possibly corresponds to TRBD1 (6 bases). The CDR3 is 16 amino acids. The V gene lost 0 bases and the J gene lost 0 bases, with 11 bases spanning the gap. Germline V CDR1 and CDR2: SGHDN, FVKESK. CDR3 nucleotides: TGTGCCAGCAGCCAAGATCGGGGGGCCGTGAACACTGAAGCTTTCTTT. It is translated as CASSQDRGAVNTEAFF.